This TCR beta chain was captured in a study of blood T cell repertoires in COVID-19. About the research overall: Whether acute or convalescent, the COVID-19 samples came from the United States, Italy and Spain. T cells, B-cell-depleted T cells, or PBMCs provided the cDNA or gDNA that served as material.

TCRdb's copy holds only in-frame clones and misses some; the assay was immunoSEQ multiplex PCR. The data contain about 250,000 clones, around 79% of them singletons. The germline V gene has CDR1 LGHDT and CDR2 YNNKEL (reference sequence). CDR3 length equals 17 residues. The V and J ends lost 0 bases and 3 bases respectively, with 17 bases between them. The V and J genes are TRBV3-1 (or the pseudogene TRBV3-2) and TRBJ1-1; D ambiguous. Material: peripheral blood. The TCR sequence derives from a woman of 80 years or more with acute or convalescent COVID-19. The CDR3 loop reads CASSQDPILRGDTEAFF. The CDR3 nucleotides read TGTGCCAGCAGCCAAGACCCTATTTTGCGGGGAGACACTGAAGCTTTCTTT.